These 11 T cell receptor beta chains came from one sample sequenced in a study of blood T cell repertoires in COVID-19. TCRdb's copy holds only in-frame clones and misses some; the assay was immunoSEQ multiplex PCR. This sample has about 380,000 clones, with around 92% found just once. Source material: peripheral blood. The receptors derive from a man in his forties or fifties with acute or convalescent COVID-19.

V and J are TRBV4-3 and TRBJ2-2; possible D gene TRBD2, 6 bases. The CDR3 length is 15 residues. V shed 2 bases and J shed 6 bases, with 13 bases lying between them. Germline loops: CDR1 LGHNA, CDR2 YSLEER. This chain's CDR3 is CASSQIRTIAGELFF. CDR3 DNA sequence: TGCGCCAGCAGCCAAATCCGGACTATAGCCGGGGAGCTGTTTTTT.

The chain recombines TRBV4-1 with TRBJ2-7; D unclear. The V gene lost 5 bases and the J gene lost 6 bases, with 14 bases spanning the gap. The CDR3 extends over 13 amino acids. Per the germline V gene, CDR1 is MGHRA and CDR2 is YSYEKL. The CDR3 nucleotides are TGCGCCAGCAGCGTCGAACTCCCTCGCGAGCAGTACTTC. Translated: CASSVELPREQYF.

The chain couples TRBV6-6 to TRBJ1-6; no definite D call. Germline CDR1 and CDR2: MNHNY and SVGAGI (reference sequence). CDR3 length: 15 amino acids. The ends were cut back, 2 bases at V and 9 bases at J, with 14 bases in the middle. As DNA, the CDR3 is TGTGCCAGCAGTTACGATCGTCGGGGTCGTTCACCCCTCCACTTT. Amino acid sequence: CASSYDRRGRSPLHF.

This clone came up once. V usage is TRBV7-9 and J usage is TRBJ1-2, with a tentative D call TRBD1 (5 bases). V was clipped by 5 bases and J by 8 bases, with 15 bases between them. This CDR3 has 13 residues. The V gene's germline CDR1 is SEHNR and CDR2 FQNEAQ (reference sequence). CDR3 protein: CASSVYQGRGYTF. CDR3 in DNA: TGTGCCAGCAGCGTCTACCAGGGCAGAGGCTACACCTTC.

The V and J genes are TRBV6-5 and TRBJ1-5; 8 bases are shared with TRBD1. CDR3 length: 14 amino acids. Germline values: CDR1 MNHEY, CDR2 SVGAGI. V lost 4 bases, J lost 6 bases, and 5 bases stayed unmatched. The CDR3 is CASSLQQGGQPQHF. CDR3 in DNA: TGTGCCAGCAGTTTACAACAGGGGGGTCAGCCCCAGCATTTT.

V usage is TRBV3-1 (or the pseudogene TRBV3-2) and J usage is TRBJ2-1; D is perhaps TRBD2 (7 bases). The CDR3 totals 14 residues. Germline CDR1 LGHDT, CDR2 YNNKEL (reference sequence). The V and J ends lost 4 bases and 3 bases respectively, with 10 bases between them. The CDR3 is CASSLGGDYNEQFF. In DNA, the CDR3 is TGTGCCAGCAGCCTAGGGGGGGACTACAATGAGCAGTTCTTC.

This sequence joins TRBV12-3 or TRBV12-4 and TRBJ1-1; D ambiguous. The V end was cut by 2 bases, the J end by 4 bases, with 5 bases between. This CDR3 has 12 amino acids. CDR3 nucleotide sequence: TGTGCCAGCAGTTTATACAGCACTGAAGCTTTCTTT. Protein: CASSLYSTEAFF.

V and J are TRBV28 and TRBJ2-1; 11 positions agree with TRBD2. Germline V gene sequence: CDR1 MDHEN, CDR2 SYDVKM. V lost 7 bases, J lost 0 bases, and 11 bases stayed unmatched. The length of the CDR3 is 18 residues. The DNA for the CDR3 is TGTGCCAGCACCAAGACTAGCGGGGCCTCGAGCTCCTACAATGAGCAGTTCTTC. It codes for CASTKTSGASSSYNEQFF.

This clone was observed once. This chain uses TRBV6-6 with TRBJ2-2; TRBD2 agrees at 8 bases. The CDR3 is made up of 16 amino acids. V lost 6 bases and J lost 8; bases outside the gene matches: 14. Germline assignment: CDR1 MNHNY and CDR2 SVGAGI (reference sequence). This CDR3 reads CASSPLTGGPGGELFF. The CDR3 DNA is TGTGCCAGCAGCCCCTTAACGGGGGGGCCTGGGGGGGAGCTGTTTTTT.

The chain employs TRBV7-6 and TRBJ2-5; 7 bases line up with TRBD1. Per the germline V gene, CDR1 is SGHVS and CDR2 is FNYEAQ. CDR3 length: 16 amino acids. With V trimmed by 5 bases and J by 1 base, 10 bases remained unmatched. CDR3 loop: CASSLVDRRFQETQYF. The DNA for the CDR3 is TGTGCCAGCAGCCTAGTGGACAGGAGATTCCAAGAGACCCAGTACTTC.

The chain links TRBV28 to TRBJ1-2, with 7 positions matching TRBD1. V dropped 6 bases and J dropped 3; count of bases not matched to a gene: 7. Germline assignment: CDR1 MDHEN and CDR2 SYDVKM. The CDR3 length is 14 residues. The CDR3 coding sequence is TGTGCCAGCAGACTGGACAGGCGTTACTATGGCTACACCTTC. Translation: CASRLDRRYYGYTF.